These 23 T cell receptor beta chains originate from one sample sequenced in a study of blood T cell repertoires in COVID-19. Some clones are missing from TCRdb's copy, which holds only in-frame ones; the method was immunoSEQ multiplex PCR. The table records 70,000 to 85,000 clones, more than 90% of them present only once. The specimen sequenced was peripheral blood. These receptors were obtained from a human donor in a cohort sampled during active COVID-19.

The rearrangement uses TRBV5-6 and TRBJ2-7, with D possibly being TRBD1 (6 bases). The V end was cut by 1 base, the J end by 0 bases, with 8 bases between. Germline V gives CDR1 SGHDT, CDR2 YYEEEE. The CDR3 is 14 amino acids. This CDR3 is CASSLSGVSYEQYF. CDR3 DNA: TGTGCCAGCAGCTTGTCAGGGGTCTCCTACGAGCAGTACTTC.

The chain is built from TRBV19 and TRBJ1-1, with 8 bases identical to TRBD1. The CDR3 spans 13 residues. Germline V lookup: CDR1 LNHDA, CDR2 SQIVND (reference sequence). With 6 bases clipped from V and 1 base from J, the junction kept 1 base outside the gene matches. The CDR3 sequence: CASRTGGNTEAFF. Here the CDR3 DNA reads TGTGCCAGTAGAACAGGGGGGAACACTGAAGCTTTCTTT.

The chain has TRBV6-6 and TRBJ1-5; maybe TRBD1 (6 bases). V was trimmed by 6 bases and J by 6 bases, leaving 15 bases between them. The CDR3 is made up of 14 amino acids. The germline V gene has CDR1 MNHNY and CDR2 SVGAGI (reference sequence). CDR3 nucleotide sequence: TGTGCCAGCAGACCCACAGGGAACGGTCAGCCCCAGCATTTT. Protein sequence: CASRPTGNGQPQHF.

The chain has TRBV6-5 and TRBJ1-1; D is perhaps TRBD1 (5 bases). Germline CDR1 MNHEY, CDR2 SVGAGI. V lost 4 bases to trimming and J lost 4 bases, with 13 bases between them. This CDR3 region has 14 residues. Written as DNA, the CDR3 is TGTGCCAGCAGTTGGCAGGGCGGTGGCACTGAAGCTTTCTTT. Its protein product is CASSWQGGGTEAFF.

The V call is TRBV19, the J call TRBJ2-7, with 10 bases matching TRBD2. Germline values: CDR1 LNHDA, CDR2 SQIVND (reference sequence). The CDR3 has 21 residues. J lost 2 bases, V lost 1 base, and 20 bases had no gene match. CDR3 nucleotide sequence: TGTGCCAGTAGTATAGCGGGCAGGGGGGAAACAAGACTAGCGGGTACCTACGAGCAGTACTTC. It codes for CASSIAGRGETRLAGTYEQYF.

The V and J genes are TRBV19 and TRBJ2-2; TRBD1 aligns across 12 bases. The CDR3 spans 14 residues. V trimming: 6 bases; J trimming: 7 bases; junction bases outside the gene matches: 3. The V gene's germline CDR1 is LNHDA and CDR2 SQIVND (reference sequence). This CDR3 reads CASRGTGGFGELFF. CDR3 in DNA: TGTGCCAGTAGAGGGACAGGGGGCTTCGGGGAGCTGTTTTTT.

This sequence joins TRBV3-1 (or the pseudogene TRBV3-2) and TRBJ2-1; TRBD1 aligns across 12 bases. Germline CDR1 reads LGHDT; CDR2 reads YNNKEL (reference sequence). V lost 2 bases, J lost 7 bases, and 12 bases stayed unmatched. The CDR3 consists of 18 residues. In DNA, the CDR3 is TGTGCCAGCAGCCAATACTTTTCCGGGACAGGGGGCGTAAATGAGCAGTTCTTC. This gives the protein CASSQYFSGTGGVNEQFF.

The rearrangement joins TRBV7-2 to TRBJ2-7; D possibly corresponds to TRBD1 (5 bases). The germline gives CDR1 SGHTA, CDR2 FQGNSA. Trimming took off 1 base at V and 1 base at J, with 11 bases between the two ends. The CDR3 is made up of 15 amino acids. The CDR3 loop is CASSLGQGLSYEQYF. Written as DNA, the CDR3 is TGTGCCAGCAGCTTAGGGCAGGGTCTTTCCTACGAGCAGTACTTC.

The chain uses TRBV7-6 and TRBJ2-1; 11 bases fit TRBD1. V gave up 5 bases and J gave up 5 bases; unmatched junction bases: 5. The CDR3 spans 15 residues. Looked up from germline, CDR1 is SGHVS and CDR2 is FNYEAQ. The CDR3 region has the DNA TGTGCCAGCAGCCCCCGGGACAGGGGGAACAATGAGCAGTTCTTC. Translating it yields CASSPRDRGNNEQFF.

V is TRBV5-6 and J is TRBJ2-5, with 9 bases aligning to TRBD1. The CDR3 extends over 15 amino acids. CDR1 and CDR2 from the germline V gene are SGHDT and YYEEEE. V was clipped by 4 bases and J by 7 bases; unmatched bases: 11. The CDR3, as DNA: TGTGCCAGCAGCGTCCTACAGGGGGCCCATGGGACCCAGTACTTC. This translates into CASSVLQGAHGTQYF.

The chain combines TRBV30 with TRBJ2-3; no reliable D call. V was trimmed by 2 bases and J by 6 bases, leaving 6 bases between them. From germline, CDR1 is GTSNPN and CDR2 SVGIG (reference sequence). The CDR3 is 11 amino acids. In nucleotides, the CDR3 is TGTGCCTGGAGTACCGCGGATACGCAGTATTTT. Translating it yields CAWSTADTQYF.

This rearrangement joins TRBV15 to TRBJ2-1; 11 nucleotides agree with TRBD2. Germline values: CDR1 LNHNV, CDR2 YYDKDF (reference sequence). The CDR3 contains 18 residues. After removal of 3 bases from V and 2 bases from J, the junction contained 9 bases not matched to a gene. CDR3 coding DNA: TGTGCCACCAGCAGGGGGGGGGCTAGCGGGAGGACCTACAATGAGCAGTTCTTC. Its translation is CATSRGGASGRTYNEQFF.

This chain links TRBV5-4 with TRBJ2-1, with 8 positions matching TRBD1. Germline-derived CDR1 and CDR2 are SGHNT and YYREEE (reference sequence). The CDR3 has 13 residues. With V trimmed by 2 bases and J by 6 bases, 1 base remained unmatched. The CDR3 reads CASSLDRGNEQFF. For the CDR3, the DNA is TGTGCCAGCAGCTTAGACAGGGGCAATGAGCAGTTCTTC.

The gene calls are TRBV4-2 and TRBJ2-7; TRBD1 matches at 9 bases. J gave up 2 bases and V 0 bases, and 11 bases lay outside the gene matches. In germline, CDR1 is LGHNA, CDR2 YNFKEQ. The length of the CDR3 is 18 residues. As DNA, the CDR3 is TGTGCCAGCAGCCAAGAGGGTACCGGGACAGGGCCCACCTACGAGCAGTACTTC. Protein product: CASSQEGTGTGPTYEQYF.

The V call is TRBV28, the J call TRBJ1-4, with D possibly matching TRBD1 (5 bases). Germline CDR1 reads MDHEN; CDR2 reads SYDVKM. This CDR3 comprises 16 residues. V was shortened by 11 bases and J by 2 bases, with 21 bases between the two germline ends. The CDR3 nucleotides read TGTGCCGCTTTCTCGGGGGGGGACGGCACTAATGAAAAACTGTTTTTT. Its translation: CAAFSGGDGTNEKLFF.

The chain has TRBV7-2 and TRBJ2-6; the match to TRBD2 covers 7 bases. CDR3 size: 19 residues. CDR1 and CDR2 from the germline V gene are SGHTA and FQGNSA. V shed 0 bases and J 0 bases; nucleotides not matched to a gene: 8. The CDR3 protein is CASSLAGGSGPSGANVLTF. The CDR3 coding sequence is TGTGCCAGCAGCTTAGCGGGGGGGTCGGGCCCCTCTGGGGCCAACGTCCTGACTTTC.

J is TRBJ2-7 and V is TRBV9; 9 bases agree with TRBD2. This CDR3 spans 15 amino acids. The V gene end was trimmed by 0 bases and the J gene end by 6 bases; junction bases not matched to a gene: 7. Germline V lookup: CDR1 SGDLS, CDR2 YYNGEE. This CDR3 is CASSVGDSGSGEQYF. CDR3 coding DNA: TGTGCCAGCAGCGTAGGTGATAGCGGGAGCGGCGAGCAGTACTTC.

V usage is TRBV5-1 and J usage is TRBJ1-4; weak D call: TRBD1 (6 bases). CDR3 length: 15 amino acids. Between the trimmed V and J ends, which lost 0 bases and 7 bases, there was a span of 13 bases. Germline V lookup: CDR1 SGHRS, CDR2 YFSETQ. CDR3 sequence reads: CASSLVGGAGEKLFF. The DNA of the CDR3 is TGCGCCAGCAGCTTGGTTGGGGGGGCCGGTGAAAAACTGTTTTTT.

This clone was seen a few times. The chain is built from TRBV2 and TRBJ2-2; TRBD1 matches 7 bases. Trimming cost V 7 bases and J 7 bases; bases outside gene matches: 12. The CDR3 length is 15 residues. Germline V gene lookup returns CDR1 SNHLY and CDR2 FYNNEI. The chain's CDR3 is CASTRSGTGVGELFF. CDR3 nucleotides: TGTGCCAGCACTCGAAGCGGTACAGGGGTCGGGGAGCTGTTTTTT.

The rearrangement joins TRBV5-6 to TRBJ1-2; D call uncertain. Trimming took off 7 bases at V and 8 bases at J, with 21 bases between the two ends. The CDR3 runs to 14 residues. Per the germline V gene, CDR1 is SGHDT and CDR2 is YYEEEE. The CDR3 spells CASYSARGVGGYTF. The CDR3 bases are TGTGCCAGCTATTCCGCCCGGGGAGTAGGCGGCTACACCTTC. The full variable domain, in which reference TRBV5-6 and TRBJ1-2 provide the parts outside the CDR3, is DAGVTQSPTHLIKTRGQQVTLRCSPKSGHDTVSWYQQALGQGPQFIFQYYEEEERQRGNFPDRFSGHQFPNYSSELNVNALLLGDSALYLCASYSARGVGGYTFGSGTRLTVV.

This clone was recorded only once. This chain's CDR3 is CASSVDSGGYNEQFF. In nucleotides, the CDR3 is TGTGCCAGCAGCGTCGATAGCGGGGGGTACAATGAGCAGTTCTTC. This sequence joins TRBV9 and TRBJ2-1; 10 bases are a match to TRBD2. In germline, CDR1 is SGDLS, CDR2 YYNGEE. The V segment lost 2 bases and the J segment 4 bases; nucleotides outside the gene matches: 3. There are 15 residues in the CDR3. Using reference TRBV9 and TRBJ2-1 for the parts outside the CDR3, the full variable domain is DSGVTQTPKHLITATGQRVTLRCSPRSGDLSVYWYQQSLDQGLQFLIQYYNGEERAKGNILERFSAQQFPDLHSELNLSSLELGDSALYFCASSVDSGGYNEQFFGPGTRLTVL.

This clone was counted a single time. V gene TRBV6-6 combines with J gene TRBJ1-3, with 7 bases identical to TRBD1. V lost 5 bases to trimming and J lost 2 bases; unmatched junction nucleotides: 3. Germline V gene sequence: CDR1 MNHNY, CDR2 SVGAGI (reference sequence). The length of the CDR3 is 14 residues. The CDR3 region has the DNA TGTGCCAGCAGTGGGACAGCGGCTGGAAACACCATATATTTT. Its translation is CASSGTAAGNTIYF.

This chain uses TRBV7-8 with TRBJ2-3; D ambiguous. The CDR3 is 15 amino acids. Germline CDR1 reads SGHVS; CDR2 reads FQNEAQ. V lost 2 bases and J lost 2, with 11 bases in between. This CDR3 is CASSLRWQDTDTQYF. The CDR3, as DNA: TGTGCCAGCAGCTTACGTTGGCAGGACACAGATACGCAGTATTTT.